These 21 T cell receptor beta chains were all obtained from the same sample, sequenced in a study of shared clonotypes between healthy human individuals. Clones were sequenced by immunoSEQ multiplex PCR, and TCRdb holds only the in-frame ones, with some missing. The table includes about 470,000 clones, around 79% detected once. Material for sequencing was PBMCs. The receptors derive from a woman aged 40 to 49 in good health. Some clones in this sample may be carry-over from other donors' samples.

This sequence joins TRBV6-6 and TRBJ1-3, with 9 bases identical to TRBD1. Per the germline V gene, CDR1 is MNHNY and CDR2 is SVGAGI (reference sequence). CDR3 size: 16 residues. V was pared by 4 bases and J by 8 bases, with 12 bases of the junction left unmatched. The CDR3 region has the DNA TGTGCCAGCAGTTCCCACACCGGGACAGGGATCCACACCATATATTTT. It translates to CASSSHTGTGIHTIYF.

Notes on this clone: This may be a read error: a much more frequent sequence differs by one nucleotide. Additional DNA sequences in this sample encode the identical CDR3. The genes are TRBV2 and TRBJ2-3, with D tentatively TRBD1 or TRBD2 (5 bases each). Germline values: CDR1 SNHLY, CDR2 FYNNEI. The V and J ends lost 5 bases and 0 bases respectively, with 6 bases between them. The CDR3 is made up of 13 amino acids. This chain's CDR3 is CASSRDSTDTQYF. CDR3 in DNA: TGTGCCAGCAGTCGGGACAGCACAGATACGCAGTATTTT. Full variable domain (missing parts from reference TRBV2 and TRBJ2-3): EPEVTQTPSHQVTQMGQEVILRCVPISNHLYFYWYRQILGQKVEFLVSFYNNEISEKSEIFDDQFSVERPDGSNFTLKIRSTKLEDSAMYFCASSRDSTDTQYFGPGTRLTVL.

CDR3 loop: CASSHIDTLSYEQYF. CDR3 DNA: TGCGCCAGCAGTCACATAGACACCCTCTCCTACGAGCAGTACTTC. The chain employs TRBV23-1 and TRBJ2-7, with no clear D. TRBV23-1 has ORF status, its function being uncertain. CDR3 length: 15 residues. Between the trimmed V and J ends, which lost 3 bases and 0 bases, there was a span of 12 bases.

The rearrangement links TRBV14 to TRBJ2-3; TRBD2 aligns across 9 bases. This CDR3 is 18 amino acids long. J lost 3 bases, V lost 4 bases, and 14 bases had no gene match. Germline loops: CDR1 SGHDN, CDR2 FVKESK. CDR3 protein: CASSPVVAGVWGTDTQYF. CDR3 DNA sequence: TGTGCCAGCAGCCCGGTCGTAGCGGGAGTGTGGGGAACAGATACGCAGTATTTT.

This sequence joins TRBV19 and TRBJ1-4; D remains unclear. The CDR3 has 15 residues. The V end lost 2 bases, the J end lost 3 bases, and 10 bases lay between the germline ends. Germline loops: CDR1 LNHDA, CDR2 SQIVND (reference sequence). CDR3 loop: CASSIRRESNEKLFF. In nucleotides, the CDR3 is TGTGCCAGTAGTATACGGAGGGAATCTAATGAAAAACTGTTTTTT.

V usage is TRBV7-2 and J usage is TRBJ1-5; D gene unclear. The CDR3 totals 14 residues. The V gene lost 5 bases and the J gene lost 9 bases, with 17 bases spanning the gap. Germline V CDR1 and CDR2: SGHTA, FQGNSA. The CDR3 reads CASSPLSGSRPQHF. CDR3 sequence (DNA): TGTGCCAGCAGCCCCCTTTCCGGGTCGCGGCCCCAGCATTTT.

The genes are TRBV2 and TRBJ2-5, with 12 bases identical to TRBD2. The J call may be faulty, since TRBJ2-7 better matches the DNA end. CDR3 size: 14 residues. Germline V lookup: CDR1 SNHLY, CDR2 FYNNEI. The CDR3 region has the DNA TGTGCCAGCAGTGAACAACTAGCGGGAGGCGAGCAGTACTTC. This translates into CASSEQLAGGEQYF.

This chain uses TRBV7-8 with TRBJ1-6; a possible D gene is TRBD1 (5 bases). This CDR3 spans 14 amino acids. Trimming removed 5 bases at V and 6 bases at J, with 11 bases between. Per germline, CDR1 SGHVS and CDR2 FQNEAQ. For the CDR3, the DNA is TGTGCCAGCAGCGTGGGACGGACTAATTCACCCCTCCACTTT. Translated, it gives CASSVGRTNSPLHF.

This chain uses TRBV7-3 with TRBJ2-1, with D possibly being TRBD2 (5 bases). Trimming pared 5 bases from V and 1 base from J, leaving 12 bases between. This CDR3 is built from 15 residues. Germline V CDR1 and CDR2: SGHTA, FQGTGA. CDR3 region: CASSPSGGSYNEQFF. The CDR3 nucleotides read TGTGCCAGCAGCCCCAGCGGCGGGTCCTACAATGAGCAGTTCTTC.

This clone was counted only a few times. The chain recombines TRBV7-9 with TRBJ2-5; possibly TRBD2 for D (5 bases). V dropped 0 bases and J dropped 9 bases, with 14 bases sitting between them. CDR1 and CDR2 from the germline V gene are SEHNR and FQNEAQ (reference sequence). The CDR3 consists of 14 residues. The CDR3, as DNA: TGTGCCAGCAGCTTAGCCGCTGGTGGAGGAGCCCAGTACTTC. Translated: CASSLAAGGGAQYF.

This clone was counted only a few times. This CDR3 reads CASSTRPGLAITGELFF. CDR3 DNA sequence: TGTGCCAGTAGTACCCGCCCCGGACTAGCGATCACCGGGGAGCTGTTTTTT. The V and J genes are TRBV19 and TRBJ2-2; 9 bases are a match to TRBD2. The germline gives CDR1 LNHDA, CDR2 SQIVND (reference sequence). Unmatched junction bases numbered 10, after V lost 4 bases and J lost 4 bases. This CDR3 contains 17 residues.

The chain uses TRBV6-4 and TRBJ2-7; 7 bases are a match to TRBD1. V gave up 3 bases and J gave up 0 bases; unmatched junction bases: 5. CDR1 is MRHNA, CDR2 SNTAGT, per germline. The CDR3 runs to 15 residues. The DNA of the CDR3 is TGTGCCAGCAGTGAAGGGGCAGGGGGCTCCTACGAGCAGTACTTC. It specifies CASSEGAGGSYEQYF.

The rearrangement links TRBV2 to TRBJ2-5; 9 nucleotides align to TRBD2. The CDR3 totals 14 residues. V trimming: 4 bases; J trimming: 5 bases; junction bases outside the gene matches: 5. Per germline, CDR1 SNHLY and CDR2 FYNNEI. The CDR3 DNA follows: TGTGCCAGCAGTGTCGGACTAGCGATGGAGACCCAGTACTTC. This sequence encodes CASSVGLAMETQYF.

V and J are TRBV7-3 and TRBJ2-2, with unresolved D. V was trimmed by 5 bases and J by 2 bases, leaving 15 bases between them. Per the germline V gene, CDR1 is SGHTA and CDR2 is FQGTGA. The CDR3 loop spans 16 amino acids. CDR3 residues: CASSKYDGANTGELFF. In nucleotides, the CDR3 is TGTGCCAGCAGCAAATATGACGGAGCCAACACCGGGGAGCTGTTTTTT.

The chain is built from TRBV4-1 and TRBJ2-3, with D perhaps matching TRBD2 (6 bases). Germline V gene sequence: CDR1 MGHRA, CDR2 YSYEKL. Trimming removed 1 base from V and 0 bases from J, with 11 bases in between. The CDR3 has 16 amino acids. CDR3 sequence (DNA): TGCGCCAGCAGCCAAGGGGGGGTGCCTAGCACAGATACGCAGTATTTT. Its protein is CASSQGGVPSTDTQYF.

The V call is TRBV9, the J call TRBJ1-4; D unclear. Germline assignment: CDR1 SGDLS and CDR2 YYNGEE. Trimming removed 4 bases from V and 8 bases from J, with 18 bases in between. The CDR3 spans 15 residues. The CDR3 region has the DNA TGTGCCAGCAGCCCTTCGGACGGGCGTGGAGAAAAACTGTTTTTT. Protein: CASSPSDGRGEKLFF.

Written as DNA, the CDR3 is TGCAGCGTCCCACCCTGGTATAAGATGTTCTGGGGACAGCCCCAGCATTTT. As protein: CSVPPWYKMFWGQPQHF. The chain is built from TRBV29-1 and TRBJ1-5; D unclear. The CDR3 is 17 amino acids. V lost 6 bases to trimming and J lost 7 bases, with 28 bases between them. Germline assignment: CDR1 SQVTM and CDR2 ANQGSEA.

This clone was found many times. The chain combines TRBV2 with TRBJ2-7, with D possibly being TRBD2 (6 bases). The CDR3 runs to 15 residues. Germline CDR1 is SNHLY and CDR2 is FYNNEI. Between the trimmed V and J ends, which lost 3 bases and 0 bases, there was a span of 12 bases. The CDR3 region has the DNA TGTGCCAGCAGTGATGGAGGGTACCACTCCTACGAGCAGTACTTC. Translating it yields CASSDGGYHSYEQYF.

V is TRBV18 and J is TRBJ1-6; maybe TRBD1 (6 bases). The germline V gene has CDR1 KGHSH and CDR2 LQKENI. V lost 6 bases and J lost 8, with 11 bases in between. The CDR3 length is 13 residues. The CDR3 nucleotides read TGTGCCAGCTCGGGACATGGGGATTCACCCCTCCACTTT. Amino acid sequence: CASSGHGDSPLHF. The full variable domain, completed using reference TRBV18 and TRBJ1-6, is NAGVMQNPRHLVRRRGQEARLRCSPMKGHSHVYWYRQLPEEGLKFMVYLQKENIIDESGMPKERFSAEFPKEGPSILRIQQVVRGDSAAYFCASSGHGDSPLHFGNGTRLTVT.

The chain is built from TRBV9 and TRBJ2-1, with D possibly matching TRBD1 (5 bases). The V end lost 3 bases, the J end lost 0 bases, and 10 bases lay between the germline ends. The CDR3 runs to 15 residues. CDR1 SGDLS and CDR2 YYNGEE come from the germline V gene. The chain's CDR3 is CASSGGGTSYNEQFF. CDR3 sequence (DNA): TGTGCCAGCAGCGGGGGCGGCACCTCCTACAATGAGCAGTTCTTC.

The chain combines TRBV7-3 with TRBJ2-1; 10 bases map to TRBD1. Germline V gene data show CDR1 as SGHTA and CDR2 as FQGTGA. The junction had 8 bases not matched to a gene; V was cut back by 4 bases and J by 8 bases. The CDR3 runs 15 residues. This chain's CDR3 is CASSSTGGWNDEQFF. For the CDR3, the DNA is TGTGCCAGCAGCTCGACAGGGGGCTGGAATGATGAGCAGTTCTTC. The variable domain in full, with the rest retrieved from reference TRBV7-3 and TRBJ2-1, is GAGVSQTPSNKVTEKGKYVELRCDPISGHTALYWYRQSLGQGPEFLIYFQGTGAADDSGLPNDRFFAVRPEGSVSTLKIQRTERGDSAVYLCASSSTGGWNDEQFFGPGTRLTVL.